The rows below give T cell receptor beta chains drawn from one sample of a study of blood T cell repertoires in COVID-19. The assay was immunoSEQ multiplex PCR, and TCRdb's table has in-frame clones only and misses some. The table shows 50,000 to 65,000 clones, with approximately 90% occurring only once. The sequencing input was peripheral blood. These receptors were collected from a man aged 45 to 65 with acute or convalescent COVID-19. Each CDR3 is given with its conserved first and last residue. The D gene is left open where the match is weak. Size is stated for part of the rows, as once, few or many counts, or as a class when the clone is expanded.

clone_size	d_call	j_call	v_call	cdr3_nt	cdr3_aa
.	.	TRBJ1-2	TRBV19	TGTGCCAGTAGTCGGTTGGACAGAACTAACTATGGCTACACCTTC	CASSRLDRTNYGYTF
.	TRBD1	TRBJ1-1	TRBV5-1	TGCGCCAGCAGCTATTTACAGGGGGCGGATACTGAAGCTTTCTTT	CASSYLQGADTEAFF
few	.	TRBJ2-1	TRBV12-3/TRBV12-4	TGTGCCAGCAGTGCGGACATTGAGCAGTTCTTC	CASSADIEQFF
.	.	TRBJ1-5	TRBV30	TGTGCCTGGAGTGTACGGGCAGGAGGGACGGTTCAGCCCCAGCATTTT	CAWSVRAGGTVQPQHF
.	.	TRBJ2-7	TRBV21-1	TGTGCCAACAAGCTCGATAAAAATCGCGGGGGGACTTGGTCCTACGAGCAGTACTTC	CANKLDKNRGGTWSYEQYF
.	.	TRBJ2-2	TRBV30	TGTGCCTGGAGCCCCGGGGGGCCCGGGGAGCTGTTTTTT	CAWSPGGPGELFF
few	.	TRBJ1-6	TRBV7-3	TGTGCCAGCAGTCCCGGGGGTAATTCACCCCTCCACTTT	CASSPGGNSPLHF
once	.	TRBJ2-1	TRBV11-2	TGTGCCAGCACTCCCGGTTGGCTAGACGGGGATGAGCAGTTCTTC	CASTPGWLDGDEQFF
.	.	TRBJ1-1	TRBV10-3	TGTGCCACCTCCCGACAGGAGCAACTCGCCCTGGCTTTCTTT	CATSRQEQLALAFF
.	TRBD1	TRBJ2-7	TRBV5-4	TGTGCCAGCGCCCTAGGGACAGGGGGCGTTTACGAGCAGTACTTC	CASALGTGGVYEQYF
.	.	TRBJ2-3	TRBV19	TGTGCCAGTAGTATCCAGGGGCCAGATACGCAGTATTTT	CASSIQGPDTQYF
.	TRBD1	TRBJ2-1	TRBV7-2	TGTGCCAGCAGCTCAGGATTTGACAGGGTCTACAATGAGCAGTTCTTC	CASSSGFDRVYNEQFF
once	.	TRBJ1-5	TRBV10-3	TGTGCCATCAGTGACTCGTGGGACACTATACCGCATTTT	CAISDSWDTIPHF
.	.	TRBJ2-5	TRBV12-3/TRBV12-4	TGTGCCAGCAGTTCCGCCCCCCAAGCTCAGTACTTC	CASSSAPQAQYF
once	TRBD2	TRBJ2-1	TRBV4-1	TGCGCCAGCAGCCGTGAGGGAGGGGCGAGCAATGAGCAGTTCTTC	CASSREGGASNEQFF
.	.	TRBJ1-5	TRBV30	TGTGCCTGGAGCGCCAGTCGTATTGGCAGGGGCAGCAATCAGCCCCAGCATTTT	CAWSASRIGRGSNQPQHF
.	TRBD1	TRBJ2-2	TRBV7-6	TGTGCCAGCAGCTTACCACGACAGGGGGGTACCGGGGAGCTGTTTTTT	CASSLPRQGGTGELFF
.	TRBD2	TRBJ2-1	TRBV28	TGTGCCAGCAGTTTAAGTAGCGGGGGGTTGGGTGAGCAGTTCTTC	CASSLSSGGLGEQFF
.	.	TRBJ1-2	TRBV12-3/TRBV12-4	TGTGCCAGCAGCAATGACAAATTCTATGGCTACACCTTC	CASSNDKFYGYTF
.	.	TRBJ1-5	TRBV28	TGTGCCAGCAGTCCGAAGGGACAACATAGCAATCAGCCCCAGCATTTT	CASSPKGQHSNQPQHF
.	TRBD2	TRBJ2-2	TRBV5-1	TGCGCCAGCAAGGGACTAGCGGACACCGGGGAGCTGTTTTTT	CASKGLADTGELFF
.	.	TRBJ2-1	TRBV5-6	TGTGCCAGCAGCTTAGATTTGGGGAGGATTTACAATGAGCAGTTCTTC	CASSLDLGRIYNEQFF
few	.	TRBJ1-5	TRBV30	TGTGCCTGGAGAGCCGCGGGTGGCAATCAGCCCCAGCATTTT	CAWRAAGGNQPQHF
.	TRBD1	TRBJ1-2	TRBV18	TGTGCCAGCTCACGGCCGGGACAGGGGGACTATGGCTACACCTTC	CASSRPGQGDYGYTF
.	.	TRBJ2-4	TRBV5-1	TGCGCCAGCAGCTTGGAACAGAAAAACATTCAGTACTTC	CASSLEQKNIQYF
.	.	TRBJ1-2	TRBV28	TGTGCCAGCAGACTGGCGAAATTTGGCAGCCGGCACGGGGGCTACACCTTC	CASRLAKFGSRHGGYTF
.	.	TRBJ1-2	TRBV12-3/TRBV12-4	TGTGCCAGCGCGGTCCGAAACTATGGCTACACCTTC	CASAVRNYGYTF
.	.	TRBJ1-1	TRBV3-1/TRBV3-2	TGTGCCAGCAGCCAAGATGTTAGGAACACTGAAGCTTTCTTT	CASSQDVRNTEAFF
.	.	TRBJ2-7	TRBV3-1/TRBV3-2	TGTGCCAGCAGCCAAGGAGGAGGGAGTCGGGAGCAGTACTTC	CASSQGGGSREQYF
.	TRBD2	TRBJ2-7	TRBV2	TGTGCCAGATCCGATCTAAGCCCGGGACTAGCGGGACCCTACGAGCAGTACTTC	CARSDLSPGLAGPYEQYF
.	.	TRBJ2-1	TRBV6-5	TGTGCCAGCAACCCGGACTACCCACAGAATGAGCAGTTCTTC	CASNPDYPQNEQFF
.	.	TRBJ2-1	TRBV5-1	TGCGCCAGCAGCTTGGATACTAGCCGCTACAATGAGCAGTTCTTC	CASSLDTSRYNEQFF
.	TRBD1	TRBJ2-7	TRBV10-3	TGTGCCATCAGCGGACTGACAGGGAACGAGCAGTACTTC	CAISGLTGNEQYF
.	.	TRBJ2-3	TRBV7-3	TGTGCCAGCAGCTTAGGGGGGACTGCAGATACGCAGTATTTT	CASSLGGTADTQYF
.	.	TRBJ2-1	TRBV7-3	TGTGCCAGCAGCTCCGACTCGTACAATGAGCAGTTCTTC	CASSSDSYNEQFF
.	TRBD1	TRBJ1-2	TRBV6-6	TGTGCCAGCGCAACGGGACAGGGGGGCTATGGCTACACCTTC	CASATGQGGYGYTF
few	.	TRBJ1-1	TRBV6-5	TGTGCCAGCAGCCCCGCACAGAACACTGAAGCTTTCTTT	CASSPAQNTEAFF
.	.	TRBJ1-2	TRBV6-1	TGTGCCAGCAGTGAACTAACTGCAGGGTATGGCTACACCTTC	CASSELTAGYGYTF
.	.	TRBJ1-2	TRBV30	TGTGCCTGGACCTCGGGAACTAATGGCTACACCTTC	CAWTSGTNGYTF
.	TRBD2	TRBJ2-4	TRBV7-8	TGTGCCAGCAGCTTAGCGATAGGGGAGGGGCACTTC	CASSLAIGEGHF
.	.	TRBJ2-1	TRBV24-1	TGTGCCACCAGTGATTCCACCACGATGGCGGGGAACAATGAGCAGTTCTTC	CATSDSTTMAGNNEQFF
.	TRBD2	TRBJ2-7	TRBV18	TGTGCCAGCTCGCAAACTAGCGGGGGGGCCTACGAGCAGTACTTC	CASSQTSGGAYEQYF
.	TRBD1	TRBJ1-4	TRBV5-1	TGCGCCAGCAGCTCGACCGGGACAGCAACTAATGAAAAACTGTTTTTT	CASSSTGTATNEKLFF
few	TRBD1	TRBJ1-5	TRBV2	TGTGCCAGCAGTGAAGGAGCAGGGGGTGTCAATCAGCCCCAGCATTTT	CASSEGAGGVNQPQHF
.	TRBD1	TRBJ1-4	TRBV15	TGTGCCACCAGCAGTGGACAGGGTGTTGATGAAAAACTGTTTTTT	CATSSGQGVDEKLFF
.	.	TRBJ2-1	TRBV6-5	TGTGCCAGCAGTACCTCCAGGGTAATCGAGCAGTTCTTC	CASSTSRVIEQFF
.	.	TRBJ1-2	TRBV7-2	TGTGCCAGCAGCACTAGTACGTGGGGCTACACCTTC	CASSTSTWGYTF
.	.	TRBJ2-7	TRBV4-1	TGCGCCAGCAGCAAAGGGCGGAGTCTTTTCTACGAGCAGTACTTC	CASSKGRSLFYEQYF